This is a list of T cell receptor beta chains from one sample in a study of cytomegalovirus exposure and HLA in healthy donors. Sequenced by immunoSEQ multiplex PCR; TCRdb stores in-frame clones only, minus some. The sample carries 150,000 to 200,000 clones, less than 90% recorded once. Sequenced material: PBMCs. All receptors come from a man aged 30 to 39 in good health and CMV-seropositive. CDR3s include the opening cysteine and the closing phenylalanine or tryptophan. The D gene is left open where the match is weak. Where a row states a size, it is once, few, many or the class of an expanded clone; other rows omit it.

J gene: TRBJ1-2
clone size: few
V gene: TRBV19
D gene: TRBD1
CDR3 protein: CASSIRQGDGYTF
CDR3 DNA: TGTGCCAGTAGTATACGACAGGGAGATGGCTACACCTTC

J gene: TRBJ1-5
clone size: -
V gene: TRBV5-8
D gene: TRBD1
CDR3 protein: CASSWGQAGNQPQHF
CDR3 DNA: TGTGCCAGCAGCTGGGGACAGGCGGGCAATCAGCCCCAGCATTTT

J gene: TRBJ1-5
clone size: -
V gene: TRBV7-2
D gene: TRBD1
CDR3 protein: CASSLASGQAQHF
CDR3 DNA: TGTGCCAGCAGCTTGGCCTCGGGACAGGCCCAGCATTTT

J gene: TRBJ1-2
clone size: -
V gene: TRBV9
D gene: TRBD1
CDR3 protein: CASSGFRDRGGYTF
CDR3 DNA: TGTGCCAGCAGCGGATTCCGGGACAGGGGGGGCTACACCTTC

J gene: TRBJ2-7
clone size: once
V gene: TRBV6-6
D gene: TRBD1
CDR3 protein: CASSYSRGRTYEQYF
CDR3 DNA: TGTGCCAGCAGTTACTCGAGGGGGCGAACCTACGAGCAGTACTTC

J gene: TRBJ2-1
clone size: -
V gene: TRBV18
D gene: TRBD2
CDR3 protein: CASSPLAGVGDEQFF
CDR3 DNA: TGTGCCAGCTCACCACTAGCGGGAGTCGGGGATGAGCAGTTCTTC

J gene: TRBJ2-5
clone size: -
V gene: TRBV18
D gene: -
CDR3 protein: CASSPLEDRPVYF
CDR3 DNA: TGTGCCAGCTCACCCCTGGAGGACAGACCTGTGTACTTC

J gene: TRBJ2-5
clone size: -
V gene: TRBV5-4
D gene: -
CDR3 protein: CASSFNREETQYF
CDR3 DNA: TGTGCCAGCAGCTTTAATAGAGAGGAGACCCAGTACTTC

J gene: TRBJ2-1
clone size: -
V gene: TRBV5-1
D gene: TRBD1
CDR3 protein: CASSSQETGYSDEQFF
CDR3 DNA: TGCGCCAGCAGCTCACAAGAGACAGGGTATTCCGATGAGCAGTTCTTC

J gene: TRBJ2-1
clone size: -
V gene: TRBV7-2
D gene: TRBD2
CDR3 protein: CASRLGGSSYNEQFF
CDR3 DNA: TGTGCCAGCAGATTGGGGGGGAGCTCCTACAATGAGCAGTTCTTC

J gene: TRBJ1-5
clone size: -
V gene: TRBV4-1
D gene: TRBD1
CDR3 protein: CASSQLTGVPNQPQHF
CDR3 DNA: TGCGCCAGCAGCCAACTCACAGGGGTACCCAATCAGCCCCAGCATTTT

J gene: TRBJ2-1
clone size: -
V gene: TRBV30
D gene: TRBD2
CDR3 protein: CAGGLTEDNEQFF
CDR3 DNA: TGTGCCGGGGGACTAACGGAAGACAATGAGCAGTTCTTC

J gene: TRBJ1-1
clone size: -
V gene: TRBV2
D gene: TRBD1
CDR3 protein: CASSWDSEAFF
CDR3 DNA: TGTGCCAGCAGTTGGGACAGCGAAGCTTTCTTT

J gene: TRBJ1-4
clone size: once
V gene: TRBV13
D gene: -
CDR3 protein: CASSSTDEKLFF
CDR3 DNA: TGTGCCAGCAGCTCGACAGATGAAAAACTGTTTTTT

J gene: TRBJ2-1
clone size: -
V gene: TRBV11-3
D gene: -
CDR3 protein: CASSGADNEQFF
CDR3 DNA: TGTGCCAGCAGCGGCGCGGACAATGAGCAGTTCTTC

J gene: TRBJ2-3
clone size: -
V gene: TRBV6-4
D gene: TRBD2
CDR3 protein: CASSVPERGPATDTQYF
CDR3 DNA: TGTGCCAGCAGTGTCCCGGAGCGGGGGCCCGCCACAGATACGCAGTATTTT

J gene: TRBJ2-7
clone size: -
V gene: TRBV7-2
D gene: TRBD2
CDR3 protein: CASSSWTSGGSYEQYF
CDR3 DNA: TGTGCCAGCAGCTCCTGGACTAGCGGGGGCTCCTACGAGCAGTACTTC

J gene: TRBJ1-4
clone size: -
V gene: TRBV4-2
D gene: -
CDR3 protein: CASSQDPRGPGEKLFF
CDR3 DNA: TGTGCCAGCAGCCAGGACCCCAGGGGCCCAGGTGAAAAACTGTTTTTT

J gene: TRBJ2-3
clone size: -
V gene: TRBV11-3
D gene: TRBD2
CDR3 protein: CASSEGLASLDTQYF
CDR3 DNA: TGTGCCAGCAGCGAGGGACTAGCGTCTTTAGATACGCAGTATTTT

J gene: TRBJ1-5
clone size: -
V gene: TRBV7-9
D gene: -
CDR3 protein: CASSLDRGATQPQHF
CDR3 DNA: TGTGCCAGCAGCTTAGATCGGGGGGCGACGCAGCCCCAGCATTTT

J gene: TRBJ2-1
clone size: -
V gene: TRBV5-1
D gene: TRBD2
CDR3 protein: CASSTGTSGAYNEQFF
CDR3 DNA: TGCGCCAGCAGCACCGGGACTAGCGGGGCCTACAATGAGCAGTTCTTC

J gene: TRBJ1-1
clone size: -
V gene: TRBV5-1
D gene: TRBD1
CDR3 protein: CASSELQGVNTEAFF
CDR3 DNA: TGCGCCAGCAGCGAATTACAGGGGGTAAACACTGAAGCTTTCTTT

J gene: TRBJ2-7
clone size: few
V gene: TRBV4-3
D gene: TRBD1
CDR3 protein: CASSHIPPGTGDYEQYF
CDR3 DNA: TGCGCCAGCAGCCATATACCTCCCGGGACAGGGGACTACGAGCAGTACTTC